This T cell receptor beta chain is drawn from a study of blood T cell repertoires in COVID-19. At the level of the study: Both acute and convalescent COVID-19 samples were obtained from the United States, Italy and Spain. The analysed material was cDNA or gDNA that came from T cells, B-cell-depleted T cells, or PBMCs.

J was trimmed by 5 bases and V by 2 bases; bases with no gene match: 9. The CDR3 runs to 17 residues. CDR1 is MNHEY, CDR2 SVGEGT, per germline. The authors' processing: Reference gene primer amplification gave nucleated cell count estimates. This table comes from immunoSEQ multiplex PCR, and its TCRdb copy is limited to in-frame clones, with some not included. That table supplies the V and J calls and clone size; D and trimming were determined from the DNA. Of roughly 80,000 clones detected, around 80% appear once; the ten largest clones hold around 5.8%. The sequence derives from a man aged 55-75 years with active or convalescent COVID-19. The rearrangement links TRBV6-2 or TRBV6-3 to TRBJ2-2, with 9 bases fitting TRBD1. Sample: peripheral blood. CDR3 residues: CASSYPGTGRVTGELFF. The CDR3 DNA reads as TGTGCCAGCAGTTACCCCGGGACAGGGAGAGTTACCGGGGAGCTGTTTTTT.